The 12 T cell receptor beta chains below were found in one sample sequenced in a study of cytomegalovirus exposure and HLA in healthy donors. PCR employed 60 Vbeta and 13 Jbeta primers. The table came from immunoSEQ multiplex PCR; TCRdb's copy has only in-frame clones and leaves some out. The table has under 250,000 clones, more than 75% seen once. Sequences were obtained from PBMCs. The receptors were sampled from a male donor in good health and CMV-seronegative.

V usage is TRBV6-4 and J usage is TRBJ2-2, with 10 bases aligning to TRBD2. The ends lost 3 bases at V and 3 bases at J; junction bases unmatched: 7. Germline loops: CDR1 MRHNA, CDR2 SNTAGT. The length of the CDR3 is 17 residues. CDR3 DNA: TGTGCCAGCAGTGAGAACGGGCTAGCGGGAGACACCGGGGAGCTGTTTTTT. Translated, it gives CASSENGLAGDTGELFF.

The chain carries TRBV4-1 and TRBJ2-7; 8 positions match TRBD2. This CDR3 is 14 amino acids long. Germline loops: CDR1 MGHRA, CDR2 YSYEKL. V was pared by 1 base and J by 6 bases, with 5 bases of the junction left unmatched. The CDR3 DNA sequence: TGCGCCAGCAGCCAAGTAGCGGGACCCCTCGAGCAGTACTTC. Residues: CASSQVAGPLEQYF.

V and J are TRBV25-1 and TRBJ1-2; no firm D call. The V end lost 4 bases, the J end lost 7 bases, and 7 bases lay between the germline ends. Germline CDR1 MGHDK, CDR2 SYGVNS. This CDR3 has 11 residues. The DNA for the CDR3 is TGTGCCAGCAGTGCCGTGCGTGGCTACACCTTC. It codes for CASSAVRGYTF.

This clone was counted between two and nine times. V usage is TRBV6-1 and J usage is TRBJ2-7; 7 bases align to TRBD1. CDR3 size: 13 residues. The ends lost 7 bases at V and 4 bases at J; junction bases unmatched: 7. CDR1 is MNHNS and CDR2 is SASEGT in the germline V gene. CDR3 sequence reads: CASTSGTEYEQYF. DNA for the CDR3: TGTGCCAGCACTTCCGGGACAGAGTACGAGCAGTACTTC.

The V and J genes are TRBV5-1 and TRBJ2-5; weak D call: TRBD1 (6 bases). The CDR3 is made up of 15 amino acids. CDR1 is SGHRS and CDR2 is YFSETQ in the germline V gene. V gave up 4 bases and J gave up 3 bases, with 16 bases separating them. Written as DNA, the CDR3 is TGCGCCAGCAGCCCCAGTTACGGACAGAAAGAGACCCAGTACTTC. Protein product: CASSPSYGQKETQYF.

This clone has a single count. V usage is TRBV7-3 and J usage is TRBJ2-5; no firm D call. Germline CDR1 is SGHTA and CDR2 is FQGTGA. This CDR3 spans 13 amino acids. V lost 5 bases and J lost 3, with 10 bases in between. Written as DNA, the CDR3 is TGTGCCAGCAGCCGTTATGGAGAAGAGACCCAGTACTTC. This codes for CASSRYGEETQYF.

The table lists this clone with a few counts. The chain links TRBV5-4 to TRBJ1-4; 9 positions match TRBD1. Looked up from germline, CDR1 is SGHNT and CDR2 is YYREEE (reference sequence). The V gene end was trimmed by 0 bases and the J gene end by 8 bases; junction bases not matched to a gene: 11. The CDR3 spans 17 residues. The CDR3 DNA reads TGTGCCAGCAGCTTGGAATACCATCGGACAGGGGAAGAAAAACTGTTTTTT. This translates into CASSLEYHRTGEEKLFF.

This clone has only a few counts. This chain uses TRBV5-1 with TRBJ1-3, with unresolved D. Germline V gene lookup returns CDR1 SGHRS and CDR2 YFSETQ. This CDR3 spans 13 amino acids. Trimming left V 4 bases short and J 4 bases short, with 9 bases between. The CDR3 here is CASSPRVGNTIYF. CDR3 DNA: TGCGCCAGCAGCCCGCGGGTCGGAAACACCATATATTTT.

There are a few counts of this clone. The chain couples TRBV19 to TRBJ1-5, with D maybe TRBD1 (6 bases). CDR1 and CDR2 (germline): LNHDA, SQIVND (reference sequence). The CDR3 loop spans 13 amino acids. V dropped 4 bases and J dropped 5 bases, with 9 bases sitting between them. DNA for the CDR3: TGTGCCAGTAGTAGGCCAGGGGATCAGCCCCAGCATTTT. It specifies CASSRPGDQPQHF.

The CDR3 DNA is TGTGCCAGCAGGAAAGGGACAGGGGATTTGAACTATGGCTACACCTTC. It specifies CASRKGTGDLNYGYTF. The chain carries TRBV6-4 and TRBJ1-2; 10 nucleotides agree with TRBD1. Per the germline V gene, CDR1 is MRHNA and CDR2 is SNTAGT. CDR3 size: 16 residues. Trimming removed 6 bases from V and 2 bases from J; junction bases left unmatched: 9.

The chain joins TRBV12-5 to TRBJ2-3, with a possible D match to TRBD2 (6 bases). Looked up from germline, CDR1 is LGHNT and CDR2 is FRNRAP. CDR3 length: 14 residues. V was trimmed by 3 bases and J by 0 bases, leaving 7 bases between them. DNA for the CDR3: TGTGCTAGTGGTTTAGGGACTAGCACAGATACGCAGTATTTT. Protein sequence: CASGLGTSTDTQYF.

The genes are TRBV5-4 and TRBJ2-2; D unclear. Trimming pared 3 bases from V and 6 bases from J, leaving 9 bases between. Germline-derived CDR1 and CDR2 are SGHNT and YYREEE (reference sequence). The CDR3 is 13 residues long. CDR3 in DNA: TGTGCCAGCAGCTCTGAGTTTGCCGGGGAGCTGTTTTTT. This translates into CASSSEFAGELFF.